One and the same sample provided the 5 T cell receptor beta chains below, sequenced in a study of cytomegalovirus exposure and HLA in healthy donors. Both 60 Vbeta primers and 13 Jbeta primers went into the PCR. The repertoire was sequenced with immunoSEQ multiplex PCR; TCRdb's copy has only in-frame clones and lacks some. This table has about 160,000 clones, roughly four fifths appearing once. Sample: PBMCs. These receptors originate from a man between 50 and 59 years old in good health and CMV-seropositive.

This chain links TRBV10-1 with TRBJ2-1; 7 positions agree with TRBD2. V shed 1 base, J shed 9 bases, and the junction held 9 bases outside the gene matches. The V gene's germline CDR1 is WNHNN and CDR2 SYGVQD (reference sequence). The CDR3 runs 15 residues. The CDR3 sequence is CASSEFPGGFSEQFF. As DNA, the CDR3 is TGCGCCAGCAGTGAGTTCCCGGGGGGATTTAGTGAGCAGTTCTTC.

The chain couples TRBV4-3 to TRBJ2-5, with TRBD2 matching 14 bases. Germline lookup yields CDR1 LGHNA and CDR2 YSLEER. The CDR3 extends over 15 amino acids. Germline trimming cut 4 bases from V and 7 bases from J; bases unmatched to any gene: 5. The CDR3 bases are TGCGCCAGCAGCCCGGGACTAGCGGGAGAAGGGACCCAGTACTTC. Protein: CASSPGLAGEGTQYF.

With regard to this clone: Relative to the germline gene, one junction end is altered; a read error may explain this. The J gene is TRBJ2-5, the V gene TRBV7-2; D is uncertain. Germline assignment: CDR1 SGHTA and CDR2 FQGNSA. The CDR3 has 12 residues. The CDR3 nucleotides are TGTGCCAGCAGCATTAGAGGAGAGGCCCAGTACTTC. It specifies CASSIRGEAQYF. The whole variable domain, filled in from reference TRBV7-2 and TRBJ2-5, reads GAGVSQSPSNKVTEKGKDVELRCDPISGHTALYWYRQSLGQGLEFLIYFQGNSAPDKSGLPSDRFSAERTGGSVSTLTIQRTQQEDSAVYLCASSIRGEAQYFGPGTRLLVL.

V usage is TRBV11-2 and J usage is TRBJ2-5; 11 nucleotides line up with TRBD2. Germline CDR1 reads SGHAT; CDR2 reads FQNNGV. The V segment lost 1 base and the J segment 1 base; nucleotides outside the gene matches: 8. The CDR3 runs to 18 residues. Here the CDR3 DNA reads TGTGCCAGCAGCTTAGGATGGGCTAGCGGGAGGAGCCAAGAGACCCAGTACTTC. Its translation: CASSLGWASGRSQETQYF.

As regards this clone: One end of the junction is discordant with germline, which a read error may explain. The chain uses TRBV27 and TRBJ2-5; 8 positions match TRBD1. The CDR3 loop spans 13 amino acids. Germline V gives CDR1 MNHEY, CDR2 SMNVEV (reference sequence). The CDR3: CASSFSQGASAHF. The CDR3, as DNA: TGTGCCAGCAGTTTTTCCCAGGGGGCTAGCGCCCACTTC.